The clone carrying this T cell receptor beta chain has at least ten counts. Antigen specificity is unknown. These data are taken from a study of neurological immune-mediated disorders. Points from the study as a whole: None of the CDR3 amino acid sequences found in expanded clones was shared across subjects. This suggests that the TCR-beta repertoires were private in all groups. HTLV-1-associated myelopathy led in TCR clonal expansion, while multiple sclerosis ranked lowest, below healthy controls.

This CDR3 comprises 13 residues. Trimming shortened V by 2 bases and J by 3 bases, and 8 bases separated the two germline ends. CDR1 and CDR2 from the germline V gene are SGHRS and YFSETQ. Unsorted libraries were prepared from 2 million PBMCs held at -80 C. cDNA synthesis was performed by 5'RACE with 10-nucleotide random UMIs. TCRdb called the 5' RACE reads again in MiXCR, with one record for every CDR3 protein. This table holds 50,000 to 80,000 distinct CDR3 sequences, less than 5.5% found once. The sequence derives from a man aged 25-45 years with multiple sclerosis. The sequenced sample was PBMCs. This sequence joins TRBV5-1 and TRBJ1-1; D is uncertain. The CDR3 coding sequence is TGCGCCAGCAGCTTACAAAGGTACACTGAAGCTTTCTTT. Its protein is CASSLQRYTEAFF. The whole variable domain, remainder taken from reference TRBV5-1 and TRBJ1-1, is KAGVTQTPRYLIKTRGQQVTLSCSPISGHRSVSWYQQTPGQGLQFLFEYFSETQRNKGNFPGRFSGRQFSNSRSEMNVSTLELGDSALYLCASSLQRYTEAFFGQGTRLTVV.